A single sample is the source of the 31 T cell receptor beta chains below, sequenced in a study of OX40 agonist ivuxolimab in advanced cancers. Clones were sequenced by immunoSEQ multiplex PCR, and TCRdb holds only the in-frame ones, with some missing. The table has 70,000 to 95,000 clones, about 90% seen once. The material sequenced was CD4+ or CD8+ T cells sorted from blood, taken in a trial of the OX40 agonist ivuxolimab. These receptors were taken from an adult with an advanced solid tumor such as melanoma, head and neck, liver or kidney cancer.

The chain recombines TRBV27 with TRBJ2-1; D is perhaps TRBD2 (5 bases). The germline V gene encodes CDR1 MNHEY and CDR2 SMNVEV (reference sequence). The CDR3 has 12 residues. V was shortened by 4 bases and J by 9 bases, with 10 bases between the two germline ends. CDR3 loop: CASSSEGFEQFF. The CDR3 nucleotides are TGTGCCAGCAGTTCCGAGGGCTTTGAGCAGTTCTTC.

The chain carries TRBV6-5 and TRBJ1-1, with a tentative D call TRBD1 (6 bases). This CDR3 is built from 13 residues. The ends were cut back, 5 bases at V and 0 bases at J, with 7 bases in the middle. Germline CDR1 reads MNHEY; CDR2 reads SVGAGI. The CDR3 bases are TGTGCCAGCAGTCGACAGGTGAACACTGAAGCTTTCTTT. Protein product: CASSRQVNTEAFF.

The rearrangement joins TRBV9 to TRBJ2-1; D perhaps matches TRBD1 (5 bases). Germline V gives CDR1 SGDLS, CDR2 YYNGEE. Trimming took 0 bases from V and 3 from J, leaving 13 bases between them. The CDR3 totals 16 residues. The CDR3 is CASSVDPGRVYNEQFF. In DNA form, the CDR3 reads TGTGCCAGCAGCGTAGACCCCGGCAGGGTCTACAATGAGCAGTTCTTC.

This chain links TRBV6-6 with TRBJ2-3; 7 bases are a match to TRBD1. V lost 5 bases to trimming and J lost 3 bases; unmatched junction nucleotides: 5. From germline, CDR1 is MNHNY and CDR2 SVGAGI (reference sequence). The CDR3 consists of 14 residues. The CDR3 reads CASSPGTATDTQYF. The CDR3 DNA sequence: TGTGCCAGCAGTCCAGGGACAGCGACAGATACGCAGTATTTT.

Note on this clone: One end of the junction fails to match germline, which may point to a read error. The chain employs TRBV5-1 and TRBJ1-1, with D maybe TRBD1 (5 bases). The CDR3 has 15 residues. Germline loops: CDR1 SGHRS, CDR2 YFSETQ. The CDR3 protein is CASSTQGTLNAEAFF. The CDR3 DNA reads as TGCGCCAGCAGTACCCAGGGAACCTTGAACGCTGAAGCTTTCTTT.

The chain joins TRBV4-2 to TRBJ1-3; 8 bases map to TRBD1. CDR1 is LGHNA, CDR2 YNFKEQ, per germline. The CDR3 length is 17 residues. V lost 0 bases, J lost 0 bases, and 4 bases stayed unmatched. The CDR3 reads CASSQEGTGSSGNTIYF. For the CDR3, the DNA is TGTGCCAGCAGCCAAGAGGGGACAGGCAGCTCTGGAAACACCATATATTTT.

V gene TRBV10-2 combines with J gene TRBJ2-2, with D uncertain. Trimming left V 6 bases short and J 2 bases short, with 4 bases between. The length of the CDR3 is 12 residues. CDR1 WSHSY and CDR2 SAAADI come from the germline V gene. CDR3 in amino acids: CASRANTGELFF. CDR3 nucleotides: TGCGCCAGCAGGGCCAACACCGGGGAGCTGTTTTTT.

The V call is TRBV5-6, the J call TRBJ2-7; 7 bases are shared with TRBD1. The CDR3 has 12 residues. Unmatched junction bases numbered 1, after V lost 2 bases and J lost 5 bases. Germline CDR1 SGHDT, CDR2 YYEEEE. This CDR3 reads CASSFTGDEQYF. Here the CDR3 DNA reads TGTGCCAGCAGCTTCACAGGGGACGAGCAGTACTTC.

The CDR3 reads CASSINAGESEAFF. Here the CDR3 DNA reads TGTGCCAGTAGTATTAATGCGGGGGAGAGTGAAGCTTTCTTT. J is TRBJ1-1 and V is TRBV19; a weak D match, TRBD1 (5 bases). Germline CDR1 reads LNHDA; CDR2 reads SQIVND (reference sequence). The CDR3 is 14 amino acids. The V gene lost 3 bases and the J gene lost 7 bases, with 15 bases spanning the gap.

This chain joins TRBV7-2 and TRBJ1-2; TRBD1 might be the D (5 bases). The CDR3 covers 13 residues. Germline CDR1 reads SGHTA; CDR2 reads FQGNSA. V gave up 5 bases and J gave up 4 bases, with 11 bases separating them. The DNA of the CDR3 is TGTGCCAGCAGCCCGGGACCCACCTATGGCTACACCTTC. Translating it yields CASSPGPTYGYTF.

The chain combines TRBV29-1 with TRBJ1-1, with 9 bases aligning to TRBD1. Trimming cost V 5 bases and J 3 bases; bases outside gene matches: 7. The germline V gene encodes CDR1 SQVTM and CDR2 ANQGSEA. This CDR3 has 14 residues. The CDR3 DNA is TGCAGCGTTCTACCCGGGACAGGGCACACTGAAGCTTTCTTT. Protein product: CSVLPGTGHTEAFF.

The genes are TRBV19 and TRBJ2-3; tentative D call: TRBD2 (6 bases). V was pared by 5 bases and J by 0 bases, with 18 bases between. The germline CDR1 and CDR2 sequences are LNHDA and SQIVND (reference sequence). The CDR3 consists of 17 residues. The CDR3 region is CASSSPLSGASTDTQYF. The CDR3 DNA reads TGTGCCAGTAGTTCTCCCCTTAGCGGAGCTAGCACAGATACGCAGTATTTT.

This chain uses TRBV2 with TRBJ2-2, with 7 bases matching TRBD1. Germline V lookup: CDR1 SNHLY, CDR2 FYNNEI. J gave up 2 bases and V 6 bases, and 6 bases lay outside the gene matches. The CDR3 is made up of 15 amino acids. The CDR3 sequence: CASRHRGGNTGELFF. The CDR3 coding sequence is TGTGCCAGCAGGCACAGGGGCGGTAACACCGGGGAGCTGTTTTTT.

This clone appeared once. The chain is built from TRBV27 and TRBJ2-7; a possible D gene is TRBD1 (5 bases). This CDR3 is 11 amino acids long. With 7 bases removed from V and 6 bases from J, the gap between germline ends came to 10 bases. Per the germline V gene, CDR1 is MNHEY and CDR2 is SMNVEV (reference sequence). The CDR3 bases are TGTGCCAGCAAGGCAGGGCGCGAGCAGTACTTC. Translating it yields CASKAGREQYF.

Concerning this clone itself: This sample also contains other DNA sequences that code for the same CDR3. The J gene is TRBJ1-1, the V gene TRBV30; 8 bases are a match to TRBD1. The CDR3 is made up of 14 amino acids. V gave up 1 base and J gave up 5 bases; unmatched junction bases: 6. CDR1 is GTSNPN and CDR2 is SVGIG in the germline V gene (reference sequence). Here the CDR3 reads CAWSALRGRTEAFF. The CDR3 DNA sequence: TGTGCCTGGAGTGCCCTCAGGGGGCGGACTGAAGCTTTCTTT.

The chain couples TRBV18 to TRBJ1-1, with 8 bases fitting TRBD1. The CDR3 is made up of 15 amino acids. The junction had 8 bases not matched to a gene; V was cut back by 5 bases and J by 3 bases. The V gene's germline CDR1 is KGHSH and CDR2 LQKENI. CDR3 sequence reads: CASSTDGGQDTEAFF. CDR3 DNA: TGTGCCAGCTCAACCGACGGGGGACAGGACACTGAAGCTTTCTTT.

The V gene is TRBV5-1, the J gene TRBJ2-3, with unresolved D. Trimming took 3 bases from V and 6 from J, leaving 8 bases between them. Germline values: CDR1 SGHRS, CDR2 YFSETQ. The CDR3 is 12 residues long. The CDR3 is CASSWRFDTQYF. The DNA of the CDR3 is TGCGCCAGCAGCTGGAGATTCGATACGCAGTATTTT.

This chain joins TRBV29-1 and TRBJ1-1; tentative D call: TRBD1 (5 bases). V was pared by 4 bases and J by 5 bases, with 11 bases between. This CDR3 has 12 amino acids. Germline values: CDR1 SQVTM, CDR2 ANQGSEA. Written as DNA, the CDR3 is TGCAGCGTTGGGGCAGGGCTTACTGAAGCTTTCTTT. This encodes CSVGAGLTEAFF.

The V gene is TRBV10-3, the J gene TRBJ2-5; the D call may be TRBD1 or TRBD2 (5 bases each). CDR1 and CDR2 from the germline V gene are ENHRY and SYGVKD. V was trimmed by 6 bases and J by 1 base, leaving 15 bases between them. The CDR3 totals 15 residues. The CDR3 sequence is CAIRARDLRQETQYF. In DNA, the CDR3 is TGTGCCATCAGGGCCAGGGACCTGCGCCAAGAGACCCAGTACTTC.

Here the CDR3 DNA reads TGTGCCAGTAGTATAGGAGGAGGGAGGGACATTAACTATGGCTACACCTTC. It yields the protein CASSIGGGRDINYGYTF. The V gene is TRBV19, the J gene TRBJ1-2, with TRBD1 as a possible D gene (6 bases). The CDR3 extends over 17 amino acids. V lost 1 base and J 1 base, leaving 16 bases between the germline ends. Germline assignment: CDR1 LNHDA and CDR2 SQIVND (reference sequence).

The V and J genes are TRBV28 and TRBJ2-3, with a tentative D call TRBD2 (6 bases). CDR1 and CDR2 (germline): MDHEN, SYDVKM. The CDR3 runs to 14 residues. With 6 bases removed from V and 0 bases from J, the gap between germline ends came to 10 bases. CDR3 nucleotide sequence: TGTGCCAGCAGGGGAGGAGTTAGCACAGATACGCAGTATTTT. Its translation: CASRGGVSTDTQYF.

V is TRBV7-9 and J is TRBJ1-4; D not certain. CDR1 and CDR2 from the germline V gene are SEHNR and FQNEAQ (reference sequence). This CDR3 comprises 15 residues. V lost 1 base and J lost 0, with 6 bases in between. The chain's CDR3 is CASSLGTATNEKLFF. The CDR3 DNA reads TGTGCCAGCAGCTTAGGGACTGCAACTAATGAAAAACTGTTTTTT.

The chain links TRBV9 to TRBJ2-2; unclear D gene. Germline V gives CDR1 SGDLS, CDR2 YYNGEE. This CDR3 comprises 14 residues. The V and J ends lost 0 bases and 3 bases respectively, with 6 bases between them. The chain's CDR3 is CASSVVDYTGELFF. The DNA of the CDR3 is TGTGCCAGCAGCGTAGTCGATTACACCGGGGAGCTGTTTTTT.

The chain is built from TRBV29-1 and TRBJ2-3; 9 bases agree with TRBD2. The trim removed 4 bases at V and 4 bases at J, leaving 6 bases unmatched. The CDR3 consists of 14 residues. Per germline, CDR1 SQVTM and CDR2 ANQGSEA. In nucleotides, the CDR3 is TGCAGCGTTGGAGTTAGCGGGGGATCAGATACGCAGTATTTT. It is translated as CSVGVSGGSDTQYF.

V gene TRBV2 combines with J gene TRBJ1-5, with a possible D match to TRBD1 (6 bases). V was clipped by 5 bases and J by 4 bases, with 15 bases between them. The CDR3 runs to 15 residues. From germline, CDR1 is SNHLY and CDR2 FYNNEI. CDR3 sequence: CASSPGGLRNQPQHF. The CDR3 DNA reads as TGTGCCAGCAGTCCGGGGGGGCTAAGGAATCAGCCCCAGCATTTT.

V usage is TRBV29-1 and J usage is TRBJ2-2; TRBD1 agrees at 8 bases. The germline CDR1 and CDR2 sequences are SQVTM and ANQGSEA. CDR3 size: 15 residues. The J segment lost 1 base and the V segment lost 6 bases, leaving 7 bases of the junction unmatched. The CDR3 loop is CSVGQDSGNTGELFF. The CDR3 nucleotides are TGCAGCGTGGGACAGGACAGCGGGAACACCGGGGAGCTGTTTTTT.

CDR3 sequence: CASSDDGVMSNSPLHF. DNA of the CDR3: TGTGCCAGCAGTGATGACGGGGTTATGAGTAATTCACCCCTCCACTTT. The chain combines TRBV2 with TRBJ1-6; D is uncertain. This CDR3 has 16 amino acids. CDR1 SNHLY and CDR2 FYNNEI come from the germline V gene. Trimming removed 3 bases at V and 6 bases at J, with 15 bases between. The full variable domain, with the rest looked up from reference TRBV2 and TRBJ1-6, is EPEVTQTPSHQVTQMGQEVILRCVPISNHLYFYWYRQILGQKVEFLVSFYNNEISEKSEIFDDQFSVERPDGSNFTLKIRSTKLEDSAMYFCASSDDGVMSNSPLHFGNGTRLTVT.

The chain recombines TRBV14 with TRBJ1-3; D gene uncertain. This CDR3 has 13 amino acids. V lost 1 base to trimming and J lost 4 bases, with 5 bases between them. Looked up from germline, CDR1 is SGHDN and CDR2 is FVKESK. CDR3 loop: CASSQAGGNTIYF. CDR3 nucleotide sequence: TGTGCCAGCAGCCAAGCCGGGGGAAACACCATATATTTT. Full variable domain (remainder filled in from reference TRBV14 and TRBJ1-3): EAGVTQFPSHSVIEKGQTVTLRCDPISGHDNLYWYRRVMGKEIKFLLHFVKESKQDESGMPNNRFLAERTGGTYSTLKVQPAELEDSGVYFCASSQAGGNTIYFGEGSWLTVV.

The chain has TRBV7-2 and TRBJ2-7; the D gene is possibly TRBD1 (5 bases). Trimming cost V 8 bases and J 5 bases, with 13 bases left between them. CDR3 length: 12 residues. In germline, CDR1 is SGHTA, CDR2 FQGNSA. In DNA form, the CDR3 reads TGTGCCAGCGCGCCAGGGCTCGACGAGCAGTACGTC. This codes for CASAPGLDEQYV.

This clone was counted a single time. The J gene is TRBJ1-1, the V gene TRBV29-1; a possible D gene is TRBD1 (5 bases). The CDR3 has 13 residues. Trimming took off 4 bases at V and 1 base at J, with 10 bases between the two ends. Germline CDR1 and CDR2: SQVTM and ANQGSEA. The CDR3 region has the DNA TGCAGCGTTGGGATCGACAGGAACACTGAAGCTTTCTTT. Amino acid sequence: CSVGIDRNTEAFF. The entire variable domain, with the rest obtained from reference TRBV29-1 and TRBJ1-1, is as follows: SAVISQKPSRDICQRGTSLTIQCQVDSQVTMMFWYRQQPGQSLTLIATANQGSEATYESGFVIDKFPISRPNLTFSTLTVSNMSPEDSSIYLCSVGIDRNTEAFFGQGTRLTVV.

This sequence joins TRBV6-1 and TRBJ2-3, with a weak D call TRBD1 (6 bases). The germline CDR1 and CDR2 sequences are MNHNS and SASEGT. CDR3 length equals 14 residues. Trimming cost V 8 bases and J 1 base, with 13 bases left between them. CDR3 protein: CASDPGQRTDTQYF. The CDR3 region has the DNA TGTGCCAGCGATCCGGGACAACGCACAGATACGCAGTATTTT.